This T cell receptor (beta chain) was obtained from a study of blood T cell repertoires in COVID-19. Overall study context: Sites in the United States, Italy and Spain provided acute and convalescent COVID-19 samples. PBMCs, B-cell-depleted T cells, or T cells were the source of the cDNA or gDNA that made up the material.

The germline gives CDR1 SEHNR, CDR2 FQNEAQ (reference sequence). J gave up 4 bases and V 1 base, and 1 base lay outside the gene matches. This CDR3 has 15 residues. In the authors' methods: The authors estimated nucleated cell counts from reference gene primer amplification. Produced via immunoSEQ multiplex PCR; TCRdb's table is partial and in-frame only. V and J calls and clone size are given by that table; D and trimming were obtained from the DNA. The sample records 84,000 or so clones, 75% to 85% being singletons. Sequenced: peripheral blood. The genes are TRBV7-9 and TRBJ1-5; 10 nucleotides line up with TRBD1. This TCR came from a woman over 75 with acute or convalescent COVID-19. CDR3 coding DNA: TGTGCCAGCAGCTTAGAGGGACAGGGGAATCAGCCCCAGCATTTT. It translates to CASSLEGQGNQPQHF.